The 16 T cell receptor beta chains in this list originate from one sample, sequenced in a study of B cell selection in AIRE deficiency. Assay: immunoSEQ multiplex PCR; the TCRdb copy retains only in-frame clones and omits some. The sample yields fewer than 30,000 clones, 95% to 96% seen once. Conventional CD4 T cells were sorted as CD4+CD127+ cells. Sequences were obtained from CD4+CD127+ conventional T cells sorted from PBMCs. The receptor set was obtained from a human donor in good health.

The chain employs TRBV14 and TRBJ1-2; D unresolved. CDR1 SGHDN and CDR2 FVKESK come from the germline V gene. The CDR3 runs 15 residues. Trimming stripped 5 bases from V and 4 bases from J, with 17 bases between. The CDR3 sequence: CASSTEYGKTYGYTF. Written as DNA, the CDR3 is TGTGCCAGCAGCACGGAGTATGGAAAGACCTATGGCTACACCTTC.

The chain combines TRBV4-2 with TRBJ1-2; no definite D call. The germline V and J ends were trimmed by 5 bases and 8 bases, with 9 bases remaining between them. This CDR3 has 11 residues. From germline, CDR1 is LGHNA and CDR2 YNFKEQ. The CDR3 coding sequence is TGTGCCAGCAGCTCCGTTTGGGGCTACACCTTC. Its protein product is CASSSVWGYTF.

This clone was observed a single time. The rearrangement links TRBV5-1 to TRBJ1-5; tentatively, D is TRBD1 (5 bases). This CDR3 contains 16 residues. Germline V lookup: CDR1 SGHRS, CDR2 YFSETQ. Trimming left V 4 bases short and J 2 bases short, with 16 bases between. The CDR3 nucleotides are TGCGCCAGCAGCCCCCTCAGGGAATTGGGCAATCAGCCCCAGCATTTT. It translates to CASSPLRELGNQPQHF.

Turning to this clone: The conserved phenylalanine or tryptophan normally closing the CDR3 is absent here, so this likely arose from a read error. It is unclear where the CDR3 begins or ends on the DNA, so no DNA is shown, and the CDR3 is as TCRdb lists it. The V call is TRBV30, the J call TRBJ1-2. The germline gives CDR1 GTSNPN, CDR2 SVGIG (reference sequence). 11 amino acids form the CDR3, both terminal residues included. CDR3: CAWSVQFRAAL.

This chain joins TRBV20-1 and TRBJ1-5; D uncertain. The CDR3 runs to 10 residues. Germline V gene data show CDR1 as DFQATT and CDR2 as SNEGSKA (reference sequence). With 6 bases removed from V and 7 bases from J, the gap between germline ends came to 7 bases. As DNA, the CDR3 is TGCAGTGCAGATGGGCAGCCCCAGCATTTT. As protein: CSADGQPQHF.

The genes are TRBV5-1 and TRBJ1-1; D is undetermined. Germline CDR1 is SGHRS and CDR2 is YFSETQ. V was trimmed by 0 bases and J by 2 bases, leaving 8 bases between them. CDR3 size: 14 residues. The CDR3 DNA is TGCGCCAGCAGCTTGGGCGCAGGAAACACTGAAGCTTTCTTT. Translated, it gives CASSLGAGNTEAFF.

The rearrangement joins TRBV5-1 to TRBJ2-7; 14 positions agree with TRBD2. V lost 0 bases and J lost 0; bases outside the gene matches: 5. The CDR3 runs 18 residues. Germline V lookup: CDR1 SGHRS, CDR2 YFSETQ. CDR3 residues: CASSLVRGLAGDSYEQYF. The DNA for the CDR3 is TGCGCCAGCAGCTTGGTCAGGGGACTAGCGGGGGACTCCTACGAGCAGTACTTC.

This chain uses TRBV28 with TRBJ1-2, with 11 bases matching TRBD1. Germline trimming cut 4 bases from V and 2 bases from J; bases unmatched to any gene: 3. The CDR3 contains 15 residues. Per the germline V gene, CDR1 is MDHEN and CDR2 is SYDVKM. CDR3 residues: CASSSGQGANYGYTF. The CDR3 bases are TGTGCCAGCAGTTCAGGACAGGGGGCAAACTATGGCTACACCTTC.

The chain employs TRBV5-1 and TRBJ1-2; 10 bases line up with TRBD1. V shed 3 bases, J shed 6 bases, and the junction held 5 bases outside the gene matches. This CDR3 has 14 residues. The germline CDR1 and CDR2 sequences are SGHRS and YFSETQ. The CDR3 DNA sequence: TGCGCCAGCAGCTGGGGACAGGGGATGGATGGCTACACCTTC. Amino acid sequence: CASSWGQGMDGYTF. Supplemented by reference TRBV5-1 and TRBJ1-2, the full variable domain reads KAGVTQTPRYLIKTRGQQVTLSCSPISGHRSVSWYQQTPGQGLQFLFEYFSETQRNKGNFPGRFSGRQFSNSRSEMNVSTLELGDSALYLCASSWGQGMDGYTFGSGTRLTVV.

The chain links TRBV6-5 to TRBJ1-1; no clear D gene. Germline V CDR1 and CDR2: MNHEY, SVGAGI. The V end lost 2 bases, the J end lost 5 bases, and 15 bases lay between the germline ends. CDR3 length equals 15 residues. In DNA form, the CDR3 reads TGTGCCAGCAGTTACGGTCAGACACTGAGAACTGAAGCTTTCTTT. Its protein product is CASSYGQTLRTEAFF.

V and J are TRBV5-1 and TRBJ2-6; no clear D gene. CDR1 is SGHRS and CDR2 is YFSETQ in the germline V gene. The CDR3 is made up of 17 amino acids. V lost 0 bases and J 6 bases, leaving 16 bases between the germline ends. In DNA form, the CDR3 reads TGCGCCAGCAGCTTGGCCCGGACGGCCTCCGAGGCCAACGTCCTGACTTTC. This encodes CASSLARTASEANVLTF.

This clone was counted once. The J gene is TRBJ1-2, the V gene TRBV5-6, with D possibly being TRBD1 (6 bases). The germline V and J ends were trimmed by 1 base and 6 bases, with 13 bases remaining between them. CDR3 length: 14 residues. The germline V gene encodes CDR1 SGHDT and CDR2 YYEEEE. CDR3 protein: CASSLPRTDHGYTF. CDR3 nucleotides: TGTGCCAGCAGCTTGCCACGGACAGATCATGGCTACACCTTC.

This chain connects TRBV10-3 to TRBJ1-4; unclear D gene. The CDR3 consists of 13 residues. The V and J ends lost 8 bases and 4 bases respectively, with 11 bases between them. Germline V gene data show CDR1 as ENHRY and CDR2 as SYGVKD. Written as DNA, the CDR3 is TGTGCCATCGCGAAGGGCCTTAATGAAAAACTGTTTTTT. This codes for CAIAKGLNEKLFF.

The genes are TRBV10-1 and TRBJ2-1, with 14 bases that match TRBD2. This CDR3 region has 15 residues. CDR1 is WNHNN, CDR2 SYGVQD, per germline (reference sequence). The V gene end was trimmed by 6 bases and the J gene end by 6 bases; junction bases not matched to a gene: 4. CDR3 in DNA: TGCGCCAGCAGCGATGGGACTAGCGGGAGCAATGAGCAGTTCTTC. Amino acid sequence: CASSDGTSGSNEQFF.

CDR3 sequence (DNA): TGTGCCAGTAGGATATACACTGAAGCTTTCTTT. Amino acid sequence: CASRIYTEAFF. The chain carries TRBV19 and TRBJ1-1; D is unresolved. V gave up 6 bases and J gave up 3 bases, with 5 bases separating them. Germline CDR1 and CDR2: LNHDA and SQIVND (reference sequence). This CDR3 comprises 11 residues.

The V call is TRBV10-3, the J call TRBJ2-7, with a possible D match to TRBD2 (6 bases). CDR3 length: 13 amino acids. V gave up 6 bases and J gave up 3 bases, with 12 bases separating them. Per germline, CDR1 ENHRY and CDR2 SYGVKD. The CDR3 nucleotides are TGTGCCATCAGCGAAACTAGCAACTACGAGCAGTACTTC. Protein sequence: CAISETSNYEQYF.